This paragraph reports one TCR beta chain. This specimen belongs to a study of Ad26.COV2.S vaccination and SARS-CoV-2 variants. Study-wide context: It was the COV1001 Ad26.COV2.S trial arm that included the donor.

TCRdb keeps only in-frame clones here, not all; method: immunoSEQ multiplex PCR. Found here are hundreds of thousands of clones, about nine tenths of them singletons; the top ten hold around 3.7%. CDR3 length equals 13 residues. From germline, CDR1 is LNHNV and CDR2 YYDKDF (reference sequence). V lost 0 bases, J lost 13 bases, and 6 bases stayed unmatched. Treatment specified: some 20 received Ad26.COV2.S at low or high dose, single or two shots; about 5 received placebo; per-sample allocation not given. The investigators took samples on day 63 after the first vaccine or placebo injection. The donor was a Boston adult aged 18-55 years.

This sample comprised peripheral blood, obtained in a trial of Ad26.COV2.S vaccine versus placebo. The sequence was collected from a person aged 18 to 59 who received the Ad26.COV2.S COVID-19 vaccine or a placebo. This chain connects TRBV15 to TRBJ2-1; 7 bases match TRBD2. As DNA, the CDR3 is TGTGCCACCAGCAGAGAGGGGGAGGGTTTACAGTTCTTC. Its protein is CATSREGEGLQFF. Combining the CDR3 with reference TRBV15 and TRBJ2-1 gives the whole variable domain DAMVIQNPRYQVTQFGKPVTLSCSQTLNHNVMYWYQQKSSQAPKLLFHYYDKDFNNEADTPDNFQSRRPNTSFCFLDIRSPGLGDTAMYLCATSREGEGLQFFGPGTRLTVL.